These T cell receptor beta chains were read from a single sample in a study of T-cell reconstitution after alpha-beta-depleted transplantation in children. TCRdb analysed the PCR reads with MiXCR anew, one entry per CDR3 protein. The sample holds approximately 390,000 distinct CDR3 sequences, about a tenth seen once. Here the sequenced sample was PBMCs from the stem cell graft donor, taken from the stem cell graft. These receptors came from a human donor who donated a stem cell graft to a child with acute myeloid leukemia. CDR3s include the opening cysteine and the closing phenylalanine or tryptophan.

V gene	J gene	CDR3 protein
TRBV12-3/TRBV12-4	TRBJ2-1	CANRLGLAGAKSYNEQFF
TRBV20-1	TRBJ2-7	CSARGPDRTYEQYF
TRBV10-3	TRBJ2-1	CAITPGSWVSYNEQFF
TRBV1	TRBJ2-1	CTSSQENSADNEQFF
TRBV27	TRBJ1-2	CASSLWGPIRDTPFLYTF
TRBV15	TRBJ2-7	CATSREGLADSYEQYF
TRBV11-3	TRBJ2-1	CASSSGVPSSYNEQFF
TRBV20-1	TRBJ2-1	CSARTGTSAYNEQFF
TRBV5-1	TRBJ2-1	CASSLPGTSGIGNEQFF
TRBV5-1	TRBJ2-1	CASSSTSGGANEQFF
TRBV4-2	TRBJ2-3	CASSLKTSTSTDTQYF
TRBV5-1	TRBJ2-5	CASSSGTSGQETQYF
TRBV20-1	TRBJ1-5	CSASGTVYSNQPQHF
TRBV20-1	TRBJ2-2	CSASPSGNGELFF
TRBV29-1	TRBJ2-3	CSVRQDTQYF
TRBV6-1	TRBJ2-3	CASSDSGTDADTQYF
TRBV5-1	TRBJ2-1	CASSEGPTTLF